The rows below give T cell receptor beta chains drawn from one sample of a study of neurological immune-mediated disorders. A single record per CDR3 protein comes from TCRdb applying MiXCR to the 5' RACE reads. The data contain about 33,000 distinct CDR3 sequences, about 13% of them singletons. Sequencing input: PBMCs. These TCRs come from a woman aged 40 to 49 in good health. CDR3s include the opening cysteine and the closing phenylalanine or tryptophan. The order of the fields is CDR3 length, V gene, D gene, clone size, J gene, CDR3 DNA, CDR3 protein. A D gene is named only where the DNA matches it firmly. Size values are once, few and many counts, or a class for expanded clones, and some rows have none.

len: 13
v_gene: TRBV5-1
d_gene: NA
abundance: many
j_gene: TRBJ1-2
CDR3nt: TGCGCCAGCAGTCCCCCAGCCCAGGGTGGCTACACCTTC
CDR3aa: CASSPPAQGGYTF

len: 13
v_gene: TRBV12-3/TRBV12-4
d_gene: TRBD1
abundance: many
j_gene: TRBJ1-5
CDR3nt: TGTGCCAGCACCTGGACAGGGGGGCAGCCCCAGCATTTT
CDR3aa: CASTWTGGQPQHF

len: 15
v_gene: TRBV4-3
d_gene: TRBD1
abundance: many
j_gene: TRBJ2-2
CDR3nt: TGCGCCAGCAGCTCCGGGACAGGGGAAGCCGGGGAGCTGTTTTTT
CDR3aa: CASSSGTGEAGELFF

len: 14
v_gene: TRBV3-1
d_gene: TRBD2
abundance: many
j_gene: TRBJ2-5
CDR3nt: TGTGCCAGCAGCCAAGTGGGGGGGGAAGAGACCCAGTACTTC
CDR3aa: CASSQVGGEETQYF

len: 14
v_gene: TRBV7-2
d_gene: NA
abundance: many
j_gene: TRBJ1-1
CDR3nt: TGTGCCAGCAGCTTAGGTGGGGTTTACACTGAAGCTTTCTTT
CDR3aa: CASSLGGVYTEAFF

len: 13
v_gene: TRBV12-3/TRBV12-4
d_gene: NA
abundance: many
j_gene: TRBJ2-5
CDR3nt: TGTGCCAGCACCCCTAATTTTCAAGAGACCCAGTACTTC
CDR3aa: CASTPNFQETQYF

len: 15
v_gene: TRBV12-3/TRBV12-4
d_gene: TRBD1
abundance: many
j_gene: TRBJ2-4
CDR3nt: TGTGCCAGCAGTCCAGGGGGCGCAGCCAAAAACATTCAGTACTTC
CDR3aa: CASSPGGAAKNIQYF

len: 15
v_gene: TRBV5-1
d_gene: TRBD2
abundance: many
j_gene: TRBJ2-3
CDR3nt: TGCGCCAGCAGCCCGGACGGGACTATCACAGATACGCAGTATTTT
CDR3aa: CASSPDGTITDTQYF

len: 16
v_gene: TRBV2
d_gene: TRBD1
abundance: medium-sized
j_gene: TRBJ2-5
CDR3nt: TGTGCCAGCAGTGGATGGGGTCAGGGGGCGCGGGAGACCCAGTACTTC
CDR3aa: CASSGWGQGARETQYF

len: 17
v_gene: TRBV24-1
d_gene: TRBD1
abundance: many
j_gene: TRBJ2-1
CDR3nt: TGTGCCACCAGTGATTCCCCAGGGACAGTCACCTACAATGAGCAGTTCTTC
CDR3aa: CATSDSPGTVTYNEQFF

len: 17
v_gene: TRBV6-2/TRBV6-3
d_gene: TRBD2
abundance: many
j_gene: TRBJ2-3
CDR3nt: TGTGCCAGCAGTTACTCGAGGTCAGCGGGAGGAACCCATACGCAGTATTTT
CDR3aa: CASSYSRSAGGTHTQYF

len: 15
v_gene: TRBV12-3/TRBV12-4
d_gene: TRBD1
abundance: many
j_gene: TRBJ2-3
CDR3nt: TGTGCCAGCAGCCTGACCGGGACAGGGACAGATACGCAGTATTTT
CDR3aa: CASSLTGTGTDTQYF

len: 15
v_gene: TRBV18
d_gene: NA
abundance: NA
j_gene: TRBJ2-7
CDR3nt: TGTGCCAGCTCACATGGGGGGAGTATTCCCTACGAGCAGTACTTC
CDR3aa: CASSHGGSIPYEQYF

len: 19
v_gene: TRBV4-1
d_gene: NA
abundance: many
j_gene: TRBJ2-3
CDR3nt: TGCGCCAGCAGCCAAGACCCCCAGACCGGGCTGCCTTTCACAGATACGCAGTATTTT
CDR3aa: CASSQDPQTGLPFTDTQYF

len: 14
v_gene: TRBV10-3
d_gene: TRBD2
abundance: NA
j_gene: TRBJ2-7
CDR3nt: TGTGCCATCAAACTAGCGGACGACTCCTACGAGCAGTACTTC
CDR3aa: CAIKLADDSYEQYF

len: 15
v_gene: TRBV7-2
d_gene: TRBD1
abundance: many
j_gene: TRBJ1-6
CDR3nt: TGTGCCAGCAGCGGAGACAGGGCTCCTAGTTCACCCCTCCACTTT
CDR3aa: CASSGDRAPSSPLHF

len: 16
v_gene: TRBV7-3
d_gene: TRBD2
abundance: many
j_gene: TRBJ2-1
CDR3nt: TGTGCCAGCAGCTTGGGAGGTAGCGGGACCCTCAATGAGCAGTTCTTC
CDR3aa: CASSLGGSGTLNEQFF

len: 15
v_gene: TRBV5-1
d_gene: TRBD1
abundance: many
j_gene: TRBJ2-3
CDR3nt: TGCGCCAGCAGCACCCGGGACAGGGGCACAGATACGCAGTATTTT
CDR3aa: CASSTRDRGTDTQYF

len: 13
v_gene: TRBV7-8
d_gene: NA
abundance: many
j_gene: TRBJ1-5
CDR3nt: TGTGCCAGCACCCCCTTCATTTATCAGCCCCAGCATTTT
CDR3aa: CASTPFIYQPQHF

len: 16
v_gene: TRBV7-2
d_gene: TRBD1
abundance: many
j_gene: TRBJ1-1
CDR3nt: TGTGCCAGCAGCGTGGGACAGATAAGAACCCACACTGAAGCTTTCTTT
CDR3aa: CASSVGQIRTHTEAFF

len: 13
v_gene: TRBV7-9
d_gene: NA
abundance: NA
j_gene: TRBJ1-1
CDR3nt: TGTGCCAGCAGTCCAGGGGTCGGGACCGAAGCTTTCTTT
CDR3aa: CASSPGVGTEAFF

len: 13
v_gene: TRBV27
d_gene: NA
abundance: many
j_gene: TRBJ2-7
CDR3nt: TGTGCCAGCAGTTTAGGGATCTCCTACGAGCAGTACTTC
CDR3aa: CASSLGISYEQYF

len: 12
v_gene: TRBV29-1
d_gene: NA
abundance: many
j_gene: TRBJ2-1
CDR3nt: TGCAGCGTTCAAAGCTCCTACAATGAGCAGTTCTTC
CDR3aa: CSVQSSYNEQFF

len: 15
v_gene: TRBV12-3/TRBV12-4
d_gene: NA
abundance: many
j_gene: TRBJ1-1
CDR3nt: TGTGCCAGCAGTCCCTCGTCATCAGGACGGACTGAAGCTTTCTTT
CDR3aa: CASSPSSSGRTEAFF

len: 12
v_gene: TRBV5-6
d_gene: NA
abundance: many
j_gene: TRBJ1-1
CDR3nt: TGTGCCAGCAGCTGGGTGTACACTGAAGCTTTCTTT
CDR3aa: CASSWVYTEAFF

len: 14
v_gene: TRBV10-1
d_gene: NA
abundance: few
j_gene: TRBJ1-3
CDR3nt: TGCGCCAGCAGTGAAGCAGGGGCTGGAAACACCATATATTTT
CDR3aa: CASSEAGAGNTIYF

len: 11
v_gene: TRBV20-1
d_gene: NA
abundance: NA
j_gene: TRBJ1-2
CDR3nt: TGCAGTGCTAGTAAGGGCCATGTCTATACCTTC
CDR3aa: CSASKGHVYTF